This entry concerns a single T cell receptor beta chain. Its antigen remains undetermined. There are no base qualities to consult, and no much larger clone falls within one base. This sample was included in a study of HIV-infected patients and healthy controls (TCRdb year 2014). A note on the overall study: Whether deep TCR repertoire sequencing of small blood samples from HIV patients could capture immune perturbation and reconstitution was tested in the study.

Whole blood was used without fractionating the cells, so the repertoire represented all peripheral T cells without sorting. Some ten uninfected healthy donors were sampled as controls, four of whom were sampled twice about three months apart. A roughly 2.5 ml sample of peripheral blood was drawn into Tempus tubes for RNA extraction. Residual genomic DNA was removed with the TURBO-DNase kit and globin mRNA was depleted with GLOBINclear. Approximately 0.5 ug RNA was reverse transcribed with SuperScript III using primers against the alpha and beta constant regions. Separate libraries for the alpha and beta chains were generated through chain-specific third strand synthesis that incorporated multiplexing indices. To avoid primer bias, the protocol used one single primer pair to amplify every rearrangement within a chain, and the protocol also attached molecular barcodes to each cDNA molecule. The SP2 sequencing primer site and a random hexamer were carried on a 5' RACE adapter, to which purified cDNA was joined by T4 RNA Ligase 1. Second strand synthesis was performed with Phusion polymerase and primed from the SP2 site, and slow temperature ramps were applied to favor optimal annealing. Each molecule's 12-nucleotide barcode consisted of two random hexamer sequences, both added before amplification and joined together. P5 and P7 adapter elements plus a second index were added in a short first PCR, which was followed by a 23-cycle amplification PCR with P5s and P7 primers. The libraries went through roughly 28 PCR cycles in total, were quantified on a Qubit, were sized on a Bioanalyzer, and were diluted to 4 nM. The normalized libraries were sequenced on an Illumina MiSeq using 2 x 250 paired-end kits. MinElute columns were the means by which the reverse transcription reactions were cleaned up, and the reactions were eluted into roughly 9.4 ul Tris-Cl. Adapter ligations were incubated for roughly 22 hours at 16 degrees C and subsequently purified with AMPure XP beads at a 1:1 ratio. On the study's bioinformatics: Demultiplexed FASTQ files were processed with a modified Decombinator by which V, J, insert and barcode information was output. Any sequence that shared a barcode yet differed from the dominant sequence was discarded as an error, and the number of original cDNA molecules was estimated by counting barcodes clustered at Levenshtein distance 3. Downstream analyses used R packages ineq, vegan, igraph and RCytoscape, with IMGT nomenclature and CDR3 definitions. To avoid skew from clonal expansion, each TCR was counted once, and V gene usage was computed over distinct sequences. Within a donor, similarity networks joined unique CDR3 amino acid sequences in every case where two of them were separated by a single Levenshtein edit. Published HIV-specific CDR3s (approximately 100 alpha, more than 600 beta) and CMV-specific CDR3s (approximately 13 alpha, roughly 250 beta) were assembled and queried against the repertoires. Random subsampling to size-matched repertoires showed patients' decreased diversity was not caused by their lower sequence numbers. TCRdb reanalyzed the raw reads on its own, using fastp at Q25 for trimming and MiXCR for clone calling, and kept in-frame beta chains. Under each unique CDR3 protein, matching rows form one entry showing the most common genes and DNA. The V and J calls here are based on TCRdb, not the publication. For this sample there are 13,000 to 15,000 distinct CDR3 sequences; roughly 9.9% appear just once. The top ten constitute around 6.8% of the sample.

The full study reports these points: Alpha-beta chain pairing was not determined in the samples. Rare events from HIV-infected data received too much weight under size-matching, and comparisons were complicated by unequal numbers of distinct sequences between patients and controls. Roughly threefold more distinct CDR3s and higher Shannon diversity were observed in healthy control repertoires than in untreated HIV+ repertoires. In size-matched repertoire data, the apparent post-therapy recovery of the Gini index in HIV-infected patients was not replicated. During therapy, a significant decrease in frequency was seen for HIV-associated CDR3s, whereas no significant change was found for CMV-associated CDR3s, although most of them became more frequent. The dynamics of distinct T-cell subpopulations could not be separated, and sequencing depth was restricted, because whole blood was used. HIV-infected repertoires showed significantly elevated mean Gini indices relative to controls, which possibly reflects oligoclonality. Significantly different mean usage between HIV-infected patients and controls was observed for eight alpha and eight beta V genes. Alpha-chain CDR3s from MAIT cells occurred at high frequency in healthy controls but were severely depleted in HIV+ repertoires. Only sixteen HIV-infected individuals were processed, which the authors considered a major limit on how widely the findings apply. By Jaccard index and by the count of highly shared sequences, healthy controls shared more CDR3s between individuals than HIV+ patients did. The study did not determine donor HLA types. The observed differences in diversity could not be explained by the slight differences in age and sex profiles between the study cohorts.

The CDR3, from cysteine to phenylalanine, totals 14 residues. Just CDR3 DNA is preserved here, 42 bases in frame from base 1. For CDR1 and CDR2, the germline V gene (reference sequence) lists LNHDA and SQIVND. V has 5 bases trimmed and J has 6 bases trimmed; junction bases matching no gene number 5. The rearrangement joined TRBV19 to TRBJ1-5; 9 bases in between match TRBD1. Sequenced: blood. This sequence originates from an adult in good health. CDR3 loop: CASSAQGAIQPQHF. In nucleotide form, the sequence is TGTGCCAGTAGTGCACAGGGGGCTATTCAGCCCCAGCATTTT.